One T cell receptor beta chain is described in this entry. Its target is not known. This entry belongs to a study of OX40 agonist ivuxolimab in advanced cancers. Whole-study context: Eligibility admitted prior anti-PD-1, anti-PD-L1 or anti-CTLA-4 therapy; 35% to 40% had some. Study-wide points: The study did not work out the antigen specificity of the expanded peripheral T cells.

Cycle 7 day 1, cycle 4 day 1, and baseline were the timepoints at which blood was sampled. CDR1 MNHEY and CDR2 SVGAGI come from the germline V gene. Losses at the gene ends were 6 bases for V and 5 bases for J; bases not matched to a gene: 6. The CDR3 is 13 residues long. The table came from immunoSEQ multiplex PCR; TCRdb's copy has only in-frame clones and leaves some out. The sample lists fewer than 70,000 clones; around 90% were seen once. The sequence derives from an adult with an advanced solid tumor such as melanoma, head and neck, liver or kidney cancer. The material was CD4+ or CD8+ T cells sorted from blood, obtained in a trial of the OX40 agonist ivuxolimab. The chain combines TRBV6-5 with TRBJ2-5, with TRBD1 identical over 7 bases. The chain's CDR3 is CASSRDRAETQYF. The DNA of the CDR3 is TGTGCCAGCAGCCGTGACAGGGCGGAGACCCAGTACTTC.